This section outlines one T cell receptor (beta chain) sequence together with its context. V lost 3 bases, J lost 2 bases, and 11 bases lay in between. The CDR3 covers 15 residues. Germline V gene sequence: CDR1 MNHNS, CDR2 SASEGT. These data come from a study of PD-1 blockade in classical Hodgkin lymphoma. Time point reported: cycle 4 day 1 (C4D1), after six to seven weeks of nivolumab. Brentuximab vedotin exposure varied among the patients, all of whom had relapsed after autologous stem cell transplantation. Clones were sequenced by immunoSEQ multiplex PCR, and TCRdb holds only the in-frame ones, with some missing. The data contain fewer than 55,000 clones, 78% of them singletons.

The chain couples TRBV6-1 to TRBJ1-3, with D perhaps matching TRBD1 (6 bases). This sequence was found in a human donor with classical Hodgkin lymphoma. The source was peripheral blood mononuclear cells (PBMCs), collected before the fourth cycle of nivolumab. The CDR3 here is CASSDGGVAGNTIYF. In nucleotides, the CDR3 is TGTGCCAGCAGTGATGGGGGCGTAGCTGGAAACACCATATATTTT.